The present TCR beta chain was sequenced within a study of T cell responses to AZD1222 COVID-19 vaccine. In this sample, this clone turned up once. Its target is unknown. Overall study results and limits: A mostly white British donor set with more females was recruited, and clonal diversity was possibly underestimated. Repertoires were obtained only post-peak T cell response.

Some clones are missing from TCRdb's copy, which holds only in-frame ones; the method was immunoSEQ multiplex PCR. The table has about 62,000 clones, 76% seen once; the top ten hold over 13%. The CDR3 consists of 16 residues. V trimming: 2 bases; J trimming: 3 bases; junction bases outside the gene matches: 7. The germline V gene has CDR1 LGHNA and CDR2 YNFKEQ. This sequence was found in an adult in good health. The input for sequencing was peripheral blood, taken on day 0 of AZD1222 vaccination. The chain recombines TRBV4-2 with TRBJ2-3; 8 bases map to TRBD2. The CDR3 bases are TGTGCCAGCAGCCAAAAACCGGGACTAGAGACAGATACGCAGTATTTT. The encoded protein is CASSQKPGLETDTQYF.